A single sample gave rise to the 32 T cell receptor beta chains below, sequenced in a study of cytomegalovirus exposure and HLA in healthy donors. With 60 Vbeta and 13 Jbeta primers, the PCR was carried out. TCRdb keeps only in-frame clones here, not all; method: immunoSEQ multiplex PCR. Among some 190,000 clones, roughly 81% were seen once, and the ten largest hold less than 4%. The sequenced sample was PBMCs. The receptors were gathered from a young woman in good health and CMV-seropositive.

The gene calls are TRBV6-1 and TRBJ2-4; possibly TRBD2 for D (6 bases). Germline loops: CDR1 MNHNS, CDR2 SASEGT. Trimming removed 2 bases from V and 0 bases from J, with 17 bases in between. This CDR3 is 18 amino acids long. CDR3 bases: TGTGCCAGCAGTGAAAGATCGGGCGGGGCGGTAGCCAAAAACATTCAGTACTTC. It encodes CASSERSGGAVAKNIQYF.

Note on this clone: The junction departs from the called germline gene at one end, perhaps through a read error. The chain uses TRBV7-9 and TRBJ2-7; D uncertain. Per the germline V gene, CDR1 is SEHNR and CDR2 is FQNEAQ (reference sequence). The CDR3 length is 13 residues. DNA for the CDR3: TGTTCCAGCAGTAGAGGTGAAACCTACGAGCAGTACTTC. Encoded protein: CSSSRGETYEQYF.

In this sample, this clone turned up a few times. The chain is built from TRBV5-6 and TRBJ2-7; TRBD2 matches at 13 bases. This CDR3 comprises 15 residues. Unmatched junction bases numbered 4, after V lost 4 bases and J lost 3 bases. CDR1 SGHDT and CDR2 YYEEEE come from the germline V gene. The CDR3 nucleotides are TGTGCCAGCAGCATCGGACTAGCGGGAGTCTACGAGCAGTACTTC. It translates to CASSIGLAGVYEQYF.

This clone has a single count. The genes are TRBV5-1 and TRBJ1-3; D unresolved. Trimming cost V 4 bases and J 2 bases, with 13 bases left between them. The CDR3 runs to 15 residues. CDR1 and CDR2 from the germline V gene are SGHRS and YFSETQ. DNA of the CDR3: TGCGCCAGCAGCCCCGAAGAGGGAACTGGAAACACCATATATTTT. This translates into CASSPEEGTGNTIYF.

This clone was counted a few times. The J gene is TRBJ2-7, the V gene TRBV28; TRBD2 is a possible D gene (6 bases). CDR1 and CDR2 (germline): MDHEN, SYDVKM. This CDR3 has 13 residues. Trimming removed 8 bases from V and 6 bases from J, with 17 bases in between. The CDR3, as DNA: TGTGCCAGCGGGGGGACTCCCCAACTCGAGCAGTACTTC. Protein: CASGGTPQLEQYF. Complete variable domain (other parts from reference TRBV28 and TRBJ2-7): DVKVTQSSRYLVKRTGEKVFLECVQDMDHENMFWYRQDPGLGLRLIYFSYDVKMKEKGDIPEGYSVSREKKERFSLILESASTNQTSMYLCASGGTPQLEQYFGPGTRLTVT.

The gene calls are TRBV7-9 and TRBJ2-1, with 10 bases fitting TRBD1. Germline CDR1 reads SEHNR; CDR2 reads FQNEAQ (reference sequence). The V and J ends lost 0 bases and 7 bases, in that order; junction bases with no gene match: 6. There are 16 residues in the CDR3. CDR3 DNA sequence: TGTGCCAGCAGCTTAGCCGAGACAGGGGGCTGGAATGAGCAGTTCTTC. It is translated as CASSLAETGGWNEQFF.

The V gene is TRBV27, the J gene TRBJ2-6; possibly TRBD2 for D (5 bases). Germline V gene data show CDR1 as MNHEY and CDR2 as SMNVEV (reference sequence). V shed 1 base and J shed 4 bases, with 14 bases lying between them. The CDR3 loop spans 17 amino acids. The CDR3 loop is CASSLLGRGPGANVLTF. The CDR3 DNA follows: TGTGCCAGCAGTTTATTAGGGCGCGGGCCAGGGGCCAACGTCCTGACTTTC.

The rearrangement links TRBV5-5 to TRBJ2-7, with D possibly being TRBD2 (6 bases). The CDR3 has 16 residues. Per the germline V gene, CDR1 is SGHKS and CDR2 is YYEKEE (reference sequence). V was shortened by 4 bases and J by 5 bases, with 22 bases between the two germline ends. Written as DNA, the CDR3 is TGTGCCAGCAGCACGGGACTCCTTGTGGGTGCGAACGAGCAGTACTTC. As protein: CASSTGLLVGANEQYF.

A remark on this clone: Sequence at one end of the junction differs from germline and may be a read error. The chain carries TRBV25-1 and TRBJ2-1; D gene unclear. CDR3 size: 14 residues. Germline assignment: CDR1 MGHDK and CDR2 SYGVNS. The CDR3, as DNA: TGTGCCAGCAGTATGCATGAGTCTGCCAATGAGCAATTCTTC. Translating gives CASSMHESANEQFF.

The gene calls are TRBV5-1 and TRBJ1-4, with 7 nucleotides matching TRBD1. CDR1 SGHRS and CDR2 YFSETQ come from the germline V gene. The CDR3 runs 13 residues. V was clipped by 6 bases and J by 10 bases; unmatched bases: 9. The CDR3 reads CASNEQGIGKLFF. The CDR3 DNA reads TGCGCCAGCAACGAACAGGGGATCGGAAAACTGTTTTTT.

The chain links TRBV28 to TRBJ1-2; 10 bases line up with TRBD1. In germline, CDR1 is MDHEN, CDR2 SYDVKM. The CDR3 covers 14 residues. The trim removed 6 bases at V and 4 bases at J, leaving 5 bases unmatched. The CDR3 region has the DNA TGTGCCAGCAGCCGACAGGGGGCTGCCTATGGCTACACCTTC. Translation: CASSRQGAAYGYTF.

The CDR3 region has the DNA TGTGCCAGCAGCTCTTCCAGGGGCCCGAACACTGAAGCTTTCTTT. Translating it yields CASSSSRGPNTEAFF. The chain is built from TRBV7-2 and TRBJ1-1, with D maybe TRBD1 (6 bases). The CDR3 is 15 amino acids. Between the trimmed V and J ends, which lost 4 bases and 1 base, there was a span of 13 bases. Per germline, CDR1 SGHTA and CDR2 FQGNSA.

This sequence joins TRBV18 and TRBJ2-6; 8 bases line up with TRBD2. The CDR3 contains 16 residues. Germline V CDR1 and CDR2: KGHSH, LQKENI. J lost 2 bases, V lost 3 bases, and 3 bases had no gene match. CDR3 DNA: TGTGCCAGCTCACCGACGGGGGGGGCTGGGGCCAACGTCCTGACTTTC. Its protein product is CASSPTGGAGANVLTF. Drawing the rest from reference TRBV18 and TRBJ2-6, the complete variable domain is NAGVMQNPRHLVRRRGQEARLRCSPMKGHSHVYWYRQLPEEGLKFMVYLQKENIIDESGMPKERFSAEFPKEGPSILRIQQVVRGDSAAYFCASSPTGGAGANVLTFGAGSRLTVL.

The chain is built from TRBV15 and TRBJ2-7, with 9 bases that match TRBD2. The CDR3 has 16 amino acids. V gave up 5 bases and J gave up 5 bases; unmatched junction bases: 13. In germline, CDR1 is LNHNV, CDR2 YYDKDF (reference sequence). CDR3 region: CATSGVVAGVRDEQYF. DNA of the CDR3: TGTGCCACCAGCGGCGTAGTAGCGGGAGTCCGGGACGAGCAGTACTTC.

V gene TRBV6-1 combines with J gene TRBJ2-3, with D unclear. The CDR3 covers 13 residues. Trimming took off 6 bases at V and 0 bases at J, with 7 bases between the two ends. Germline assignment: CDR1 MNHNS and CDR2 SASEGT. The CDR3: CASSRTSTDTQYF. CDR3 DNA sequence: TGTGCCAGCAGCCGAACTAGCACAGATACGCAGTATTTT.

The rearrangement uses TRBV5-1 and TRBJ2-5, with 7 bases that match TRBD1. The CDR3 spans 14 residues. Trimming cost V 3 bases and J 3 bases; bases outside gene matches: 5. CDR1 is SGHRS, CDR2 YFSETQ, per germline. For the CDR3, the DNA is TGCGCCAGCAGCTCGGGGACAGAAAAAGAGACCCAGTACTTC. Its protein product is CASSSGTEKETQYF. Using reference TRBV5-1 and TRBJ2-5 for the parts outside the CDR3, the full variable domain is KAGVTQTPRYLIKTRGQQVTLSCSPISGHRSVSWYQQTPGQGLQFLFEYFSETQRNKGNFPGRFSGRQFSNSRSEMNVSTLELGDSALYLCASSSGTEKETQYFGPGTRLLVL.

This clone was seen just once. J is TRBJ2-7 and V is TRBV5-1; D is ambiguous. The CDR3 runs 17 residues. CDR1 and CDR2 from the germline V gene are SGHRS and YFSETQ. Between the trimmed V and J ends, which lost 1 base and 0 bases, there was a span of 17 bases. CDR3 amino acids: CASSLRGSRPLSYEQYF. The DNA of the CDR3 is TGCGCCAGCAGCTTGCGAGGTAGCCGACCGCTCTCCTACGAGCAGTACTTC.

Only one count was recorded for this clone. V gene TRBV27 combines with J gene TRBJ2-3, with 11 bases matching TRBD2. The length of the CDR3 is 14 residues. Germline V gene data show CDR1 as MNHEY and CDR2 as SMNVEV (reference sequence). J lost 5 bases, V lost 7 bases, and 5 bases had no gene match. This CDR3 reads CASKRGLAEDTQYF. CDR3 DNA sequence: TGTGCCAGCAAAAGGGGACTAGCGGAAGATACGCAGTATTTT.

This clone appeared a few times. V is TRBV6-1 and J is TRBJ2-1, with 10 nucleotides matching TRBD1. V lost 7 bases to trimming and J lost 6 bases; unmatched junction nucleotides: 9. This CDR3 contains 15 residues. In germline, CDR1 is MNHNS, CDR2 SASEGT. CDR3 bases: TGTGCCAGCATTCACGGGACAGGGGTACTCAATGAGCAGTTCTTC. This codes for CASIHGTGVLNEQFF.

This clone has just a few counts. Other nucleotide sequences in the sample specify the same CDR3. For the CDR3, the DNA is TGTGCCAGCAGTTTAGCGGGAGGCAACTACAATGAGCAGTTCTTC. It encodes CASSLAGGNYNEQFF. This chain connects TRBV6-6 to TRBJ2-1; 10 positions agree with TRBD2. The V gene end was trimmed by 4 bases and the J gene end by 3 bases; junction bases not matched to a gene: 3. CDR3 length: 15 residues. Germline loops: CDR1 MNHNY, CDR2 SVGAGI (reference sequence).

The chain has TRBV7-9 and TRBJ2-6; 7 bases fit TRBD1. The length of the CDR3 is 18 residues. J was trimmed by 4 bases and V by 4 bases; bases with no gene match: 13. Germline CDR1 is SEHNR and CDR2 is FQNEAQ (reference sequence). The CDR3 sequence is CASSSSGQHSDGANVLTF. In nucleotides, the CDR3 is TGTGCCAGCAGCTCGTCGGGACAGCACAGCGACGGGGCCAACGTCCTGACTTTC. The complete variable domain, with remaining parts taken from reference TRBV7-9 and TRBJ2-6, reads DTGVSQNPRHKITKRGQNVTFRCDPISEHNRLYWYRQTLGQGPEFLTYFQNEAQLEKSRLLSDRFSAERPKGSFSTLEIQRTEQGDSAMYLCASSSSGQHSDGANVLTFGAGSRLTVL.

In its sample, this clone was seen a few times. The V gene is TRBV5-8, the J gene TRBJ2-7; TRBD1 agrees at 8 bases. Per the germline V gene, CDR1 is SGHTS and CDR2 is YDEGEE. With V trimmed by 2 bases and J by 6 bases, 7 bases remained unmatched. The CDR3 length is 14 residues. The CDR3 sequence: CASSFRQGYSEQYF. CDR3 coding DNA: TGTGCCAGCAGCTTTCGACAGGGGTATAGCGAGCAGTACTTC.

This clone was seen once. This chain connects TRBV28 to TRBJ1-5, with TRBD1 matching 9 bases. CDR1 is MDHEN, CDR2 SYDVKM, per germline. The CDR3 is 17 residues long. V lost 6 bases to trimming and J lost 6 bases; unmatched junction nucleotides: 15. CDR3 loop: CASSREIIPGQGQPQHF. For the CDR3, the DNA is TGTGCCAGCAGCCGCGAAATTATCCCGGGACAGGGTCAGCCCCAGCATTTT.

This clone is medium-sized (0.01 to 0.1%). This chain links TRBV4-1 with TRBJ1-1, with a weak D call TRBD1 (5 bases). Germline CDR1 reads MGHRA; CDR2 reads YSYEKL. With 2 bases removed from V and 7 bases from J, the gap between germline ends came to 23 bases. The CDR3 runs 17 residues. The chain's CDR3 is CASSQIDLGLMSSEAFF. The CDR3 nucleotides read TGCGCCAGCAGCCAAATCGATCTGGGACTAATGAGCAGTGAAGCTTTCTTT.

This clone was counted a few times. J is TRBJ2-7 and V is TRBV19; 11 bases are a match to TRBD1. The germline gives CDR1 LNHDA, CDR2 SQIVND (reference sequence). Germline trimming cut 3 bases from V and 2 bases from J; bases unmatched to any gene: 0. CDR3 length equals 14 residues. The CDR3 loop reads CASSMGQGAYEQYF. In DNA form, the CDR3 reads TGTGCCAGTAGTATGGGACAGGGGGCCTACGAGCAGTACTTC.

J is TRBJ2-5 and V is TRBV7-7, with 8 bases that match TRBD2. The J call may be in error: the DNA end matches TRBJ2-7 better. Germline loops: CDR1 SSHAT, CDR2 FNYEAQ (reference sequence). The CDR3 runs 13 residues. The CDR3 reads CASSPTSDYEQYF. The CDR3 DNA reads TGTGCCAGCAGCCCGACTAGCGACTACGAGCAGTACTTC.

The V gene is TRBV18, the J gene TRBJ1-1, with D perhaps TRBD1 (5 bases). Germline V gene sequence: CDR1 KGHSH, CDR2 LQKENI. V was clipped by 6 bases and J by 3 bases, with 17 bases between them. This CDR3 comprises 15 residues. CDR3: CASSLGRGRDTEAFF. The CDR3 DNA is TGTGCCAGCTCCCTGGGAAGGGGAAGGGACACTGAAGCTTTCTTT.

This clone has a handful of counts. The J gene is TRBJ2-7, the V gene TRBV5-1, with a tentative D call TRBD2 (6 bases). CDR1 is SGHRS, CDR2 YFSETQ, per germline. This CDR3 comprises 13 residues. Trimming pared 4 bases from V and 3 bases from J, leaving 11 bases between. The CDR3 DNA sequence: TGCGCCAGCAGCGCGGGACCCCACTACGAGCAGTACTTC. It is translated as CASSAGPHYEQYF. The full variable domain, with the rest looked up from reference TRBV5-1 and TRBJ2-7, is KAGVTQTPRYLIKTRGQQVTLSCSPISGHRSVSWYQQTPGQGLQFLFEYFSETQRNKGNFPGRFSGRQFSNSRSEMNVSTLELGDSALYLCASSAGPHYEQYFGPGTRLTVT.

The chain couples TRBV5-1 to TRBJ2-3; D is unclear. The V gene lost 7 bases and the J gene lost 2 bases, with 14 bases spanning the gap. The CDR3 totals 14 residues. The germline V gene has CDR1 SGHRS and CDR2 YFSETQ. The CDR3 here is CASAARTFTDTQYF. CDR3 DNA: TGCGCCAGCGCCGCGAGAACCTTCACAGATACGCAGTATTTT.

The gene calls are TRBV28 and TRBJ2-7; 8 nucleotides line up with TRBD1. Trimming removed 5 bases from V and 2 bases from J; junction bases left unmatched: 8. CDR3 length: 15 residues. Looked up from germline, CDR1 is MDHEN and CDR2 is SYDVKM. The CDR3 DNA reads TGTGCCAGCAGTCATGACGGACAGGGAGCCTACGAGCAGTACTTC. Amino acid sequence: CASSHDGQGAYEQYF.

The chain carries TRBV7-9 and TRBJ2-5; 11 positions agree with TRBD2. The CDR3 length is 15 residues. J was trimmed by 5 bases and V by 5 bases; bases with no gene match: 7. Germline V gene sequence: CDR1 SEHNR, CDR2 FQNEAQ (reference sequence). In DNA, the CDR3 is TGTGCCAGCAGCCTTACTAGCGGGGGCCGGGAGACCCAGTACTTC. This gives the protein CASSLTSGGRETQYF. Based on the CDR3 plus reference TRBV7-9 and TRBJ2-5, the full variable domain is DTGVSQNPRHKITKRGQNVTFRCDPISEHNRLYWYRQTLGQGPEFLTYFQNEAQLEKSRLLSDRFSAERPKGSFSTLEIQRTEQGDSAMYLCASSLTSGGRETQYFGPGTRLLVL.

V gene TRBV6-5 combines with J gene TRBJ2-7, with 10 nucleotides matching TRBD1. CDR1 and CDR2 (germline): MNHEY, SVGAGI. J lost 0 bases, V lost 9 bases, and 5 bases had no gene match. The CDR3 consists of 14 residues. CDR3 in DNA: TGTGCCAGTATCCGGGACAGGGGCTCCTACGAGCAGTACTTC. Translating gives CASIRDRGSYEQYF.